These 29 T cell receptor beta chains were all obtained from the same sample, sequenced in a study of cytomegalovirus exposure and HLA in healthy donors. The PCR made use of 60 Vbeta and 13 Jbeta primers. TCRdb's copy holds only in-frame clones and misses some; the assay was immunoSEQ multiplex PCR. The sample holds about 200,000 clones, approximately 70% seen once. The specimen was PBMCs. Receptors were obtained from a man aged 35-49 years in good health and CMV-seropositive.

This chain links TRBV4-1 with TRBJ2-1, with D possibly TRBD1 on 5 matching bases. The CDR3 contains 16 residues. In germline, CDR1 is MGHRA, CDR2 YSYEKL. V was cut by 1 base and J by 5 bases, with 15 bases left in between. The CDR3 coding sequence is TGCGCCAGCAGCCAAGCGAACACAGGCCTAGACAATGAGCAGTTCTTC. As protein: CASSQANTGLDNEQFF.

The chain carries TRBV25-1 and TRBJ2-5, with TRBD1 as a possible D gene (5 bases). The J call is uncertain, as TRBJ2-7 better fits the DNA end. CDR3 size: 13 residues. The germline gives CDR1 MGHDK, CDR2 SYGVNS. The DNA of the CDR3 is TGTGCCAGCAGTAATGGCAGGGATCACGAGCAGTACTTC. This gives the protein CASSNGRDHEQYF.

This chain joins TRBV11-2 and TRBJ1-2, with D perhaps TRBD1 (6 bases). V shed 0 bases and J shed 1 base, with 9 bases lying between them. The CDR3 runs to 15 residues. Germline CDR1 and CDR2: SGHAT and FQNNGV. CDR3 sequence: CASSLEQGNNYGYTF. CDR3 coding DNA: TGTGCCAGCAGCTTAGAGCAGGGGAATAACTATGGCTACACCTTC.

The V gene is TRBV6-1, the J gene TRBJ1-2, with a weak D call TRBD1 (5 bases). V was trimmed by 4 bases and J by 5 bases, leaving 17 bases between them. Germline CDR1 is MNHNS and CDR2 is SASEGT. The CDR3 is made up of 15 amino acids. CDR3 in amino acids: CASSVFRDSEYGYTF. For the CDR3, the DNA is TGTGCCAGCAGTGTTTTCAGGGACTCCGAGTATGGCTACACCTTC.

The chain combines TRBV7-2 with TRBJ1-2, with no clear D. Between the trimmed V and J ends, which lost 4 bases and 0 bases, there was a span of 6 bases. Looked up from germline, CDR1 is SGHTA and CDR2 is FQGNSA. The CDR3 consists of 13 residues. This CDR3 reads CASSYGANYGYTF. CDR3 in DNA: TGTGCCAGCAGCTACGGGGCTAACTATGGCTACACCTTC. Full variable domain (rest looked up from reference TRBV7-2 and TRBJ1-2): GAGVSQSPSNKVTEKGKDVELRCDPISGHTALYWYRQSLGQGLEFLIYFQGNSAPDKSGLPSDRFSAERTGGSVSTLTIQRTQQEDSAVYLCASSYGANYGYTFGSGTRLTVV.

The chain employs TRBV5-8 and TRBJ1-6; 7 nucleotides agree with TRBD1. The germline V gene encodes CDR1 SGHTS and CDR2 YDEGEE. The CDR3 extends over 15 amino acids. J was trimmed by 12 bases and V by 4 bases; bases with no gene match: 13. CDR3 sequence: CASSPQDRRVGPLHF. The CDR3 DNA reads as TGTGCCAGCAGCCCCCAGGACAGGCGCGTGGGACCCCTCCACTTT.

This rearrangement joins TRBV15 to TRBJ1-5; 7 positions match TRBD1. The trim removed 0 bases at V and 3 bases at J, leaving 2 bases unmatched. The CDR3 is 15 residues long. Germline-derived CDR1 and CDR2 are LNHNV and YYDKDF (reference sequence). This chain's CDR3 is CATSREQGPNQPQHF. Written as DNA, the CDR3 is TGTGCCACCAGCAGAGAACAGGGGCCCAATCAGCCCCAGCATTTT.

The V gene is TRBV10-3, the J gene TRBJ1-5; a possible D gene is TRBD1 (6 bases). CDR1 is ENHRY and CDR2 is SYGVKD in the germline V gene. This CDR3 spans 15 amino acids. The ends were cut back, 2 bases at V and 6 bases at J, with 14 bases in the middle. CDR3 amino acids: CAISEVGGIGQPQHF. In DNA form, the CDR3 reads TGTGCCATCAGTGAGGTTGGGGGCATAGGTCAGCCCCAGCATTTT.

The rearrangement joins TRBV9 to TRBJ2-1, with 7 bases matching TRBD1. The germline V gene has CDR1 SGDLS and CDR2 YYNGEE. With 2 bases clipped from V and 0 bases from J, the junction kept 5 bases outside the gene matches. This CDR3 contains 16 residues. For the CDR3, the DNA is TGTGCCAGCAGCGTCACCGGGGACAGCTCCTACAATGAGCAGTTCTTC. It translates to CASSVTGDSSYNEQFF.

In its sample, this clone was seen a few times. This chain joins TRBV5-5 and TRBJ1-2; D not resolved. Germline CDR1 and CDR2: SGHKS and YYEKEE (reference sequence). The length of the CDR3 is 13 residues. V lost 1 base and J lost 3, with 7 bases in between. CDR3 DNA sequence: TGTGCCAGCAGCTTGTCAGGTGACTATGGCTACACCTTC. Protein: CASSLSGDYGYTF.

The V gene is TRBV7-2, the J gene TRBJ2-3, with 7 positions matching TRBD1. Trimming cost V 1 base and J 3 bases; bases outside gene matches: 4. This CDR3 contains 15 residues. Germline V gene lookup returns CDR1 SGHTA and CDR2 FQGNSA. In DNA form, the CDR3 reads TGTGCCAGCAGCTTAGAGGGGGCCGGGACAGATACGCAGTATTTT. This translates into CASSLEGAGTDTQYF.

The chain recombines TRBV2 with TRBJ1-1; 8 nucleotides align to TRBD1. V was clipped by 5 bases and J by 0 bases; unmatched bases: 8. CDR1 is SNHLY, CDR2 FYNNEI, per germline. The CDR3 loop spans 16 amino acids. The CDR3 protein is CASSIGTGILNTEAFF. DNA for the CDR3: TGTGCCAGCAGTATAGGGACAGGTATCCTGAACACTGAAGCTTTCTTT.

As regards this clone: Other DNA sequences in this specimen translate into the identical CDR3. The chain joins TRBV6-5 to TRBJ1-1; D remains unclear. This CDR3 comprises 13 residues. The germline CDR1 and CDR2 sequences are MNHEY and SVGAGI. V lost 5 bases and J lost 3, with 10 bases in between. The CDR3 loop reads CASSSRGDTEAFF. CDR3 DNA sequence: TGTGCCAGCAGTAGCCGGGGAGACACTGAAGCTTTCTTT.

A note on this clone: This CDR3 fails to terminate in the conserved phenylalanine or tryptophan, so it likely reflects a read error. The limits of the CDR3 on the DNA are not certain, so only TCRdb's listed CDR3 is given. The chain is built from TRBV21-1 and TRBJ2-7; the D call in the table, TRBD1, was not verified against the DNA. TRBV21-1 is described as a pseudogene. With termini counted, the CDR3 has 14 amino acids. The CDR3 region is CASSNGTGEHEQYS.

The rearrangement uses TRBV7-8 and TRBJ2-2, with 10 bases lining up with TRBD2. Germline CDR1 is SGHVS and CDR2 is FQNEAQ. Trimming took 2 bases from V and 6 from J; bases not matched to a gene: 6. The CDR3 loop spans 16 amino acids. The CDR3 spells CASSLRASGGAGELFF. Here the CDR3 DNA reads TGTGCCAGCAGCTTAAGGGCTAGCGGGGGTGCCGGGGAGCTGTTTTTT.

This chain connects TRBV13 to TRBJ1-3; TRBD1 is a possible D gene (5 bases). The CDR3 consists of 15 residues. Deletions cut 3 bases from V and 1 base from J, with 10 bases between. The V gene's germline CDR1 is PRHDT and CDR2 FYEKMQ (reference sequence). CDR3 in amino acids: CASSFPQGSGNTIYF. The CDR3 DNA reads as TGTGCCAGCAGCTTCCCCCAGGGATCTGGAAACACCATATATTTT.

This sequence joins TRBV5-1 and TRBJ2-7; tentative D call: TRBD1 (6 bases). V was cut by 0 bases and J by 0 bases, with 10 bases left in between. The CDR3 runs to 15 residues. Germline V gene sequence: CDR1 SGHRS, CDR2 YFSETQ. The CDR3 loop reads CASSLDRVDSYEQYF. As DNA, the CDR3 is TGCGCCAGCAGCTTGGACAGGGTGGACTCCTACGAGCAGTACTTC.

CDR3 nucleotides: TGTGCCAGCACGGGAGGGAGTTCCTACAATGAGCAGTTCTTC. The encoded protein is CASTGGSSYNEQFF. The chain recombines TRBV7-9 with TRBJ2-1, with TRBD2 matching 8 bases. The germline V gene has CDR1 SEHNR and CDR2 FQNEAQ (reference sequence). V shed 7 bases and J 1 base; nucleotides not matched to a gene: 3. The CDR3 is 14 amino acids.

CDR3 DNA sequence: TGTGCCAGCAGCTCCCCGCGGGCCCACAATGAGCAGTTCTTC. Its protein is CASSSPRAHNEQFF. This rearrangement joins TRBV11-2 to TRBJ2-1; possibly TRBD2 for D (5 bases). Germline V CDR1 and CDR2: SGHAT, FQNNGV. The CDR3 covers 14 residues. V lost 4 bases to trimming and J lost 5 bases, with 12 bases between them.

The chain uses TRBV9 and TRBJ1-4, with 11 bases that match TRBD1. The CDR3 extends over 15 amino acids. The J segment lost 5 bases and the V segment lost 4 bases, leaving 4 bases of the junction unmatched. Germline V lookup: CDR1 SGDLS, CDR2 YYNGEE. The CDR3 loop reads CASSSRTGGNEKLFF. The CDR3 DNA sequence: TGTGCCAGCAGCTCCCGGACAGGGGGCAATGAAAAACTGTTTTTT.

The chain links TRBV27 to TRBJ1-5; 7 bases line up with TRBD1. V shed 6 bases and J 1 base; nucleotides not matched to a gene: 3. This CDR3 is 14 amino acids long. Germline V lookup: CDR1 MNHEY, CDR2 SMNVEV (reference sequence). The DNA of the CDR3 is TGTGCCAGCAGGTCGGGACAGAGCAATCAGCCCCAGCATTTT. Its translation is CASRSGQSNQPQHF.

Remarks on this clone: Other nucleotide sequences in the sample specify the same CDR3. The genes are TRBV19 and TRBJ1-6; maybe TRBD1 (5 bases). V dropped 3 bases and J dropped 9 bases, with 12 bases sitting between them. This CDR3 is built from 14 residues. CDR1 LNHDA and CDR2 SQIVND come from the germline V gene (reference sequence). CDR3 in amino acids: CASSIGGGGSPLHF. Here the CDR3 DNA reads TGTGCCAGTAGTATTGGGGGGGGAGGTTCACCCCTCCACTTT.

The chain has TRBV19 and TRBJ1-1, with D maybe TRBD1 (5 bases). The length of the CDR3 is 14 residues. Trimming removed 10 bases at V and 4 bases at J, with 19 bases between. Germline CDR1 and CDR2: LNHDA and SQIVND (reference sequence). The CDR3 sequence is CATRRGEGFTEAFF. For the CDR3, the DNA is TGTGCCACCCGCCGGGGGGAGGGGTTCACTGAAGCTTTCTTT.

This clone showed up just once. The CDR3 nucleotides read TGTGCCAGCGGGGGGACAGGGGTCTCCTACGAGCAGTACTTC. It yields the protein CASGGTGVSYEQYF. The chain employs TRBV27 and TRBJ2-7, with 10 bases identical to TRBD1. Germline V gene data show CDR1 as MNHEY and CDR2 as SMNVEV (reference sequence). With 8 bases clipped from V and 0 bases from J, the junction kept 4 bases outside the gene matches. The CDR3 contains 14 residues.

The chain carries TRBV19 and TRBJ1-5, with D perhaps TRBD1 (6 bases). The germline V gene encodes CDR1 LNHDA and CDR2 SQIVND (reference sequence). The V end was cut by 10 bases, the J end by 2 bases, with 15 bases between. This CDR3 is 14 amino acids long. The CDR3: CATRTAKGNQPQHF. The CDR3, as DNA: TGTGCCACCCGGACAGCCAAGGGCAATCAGCCCCAGCATTTT.

This clone was observed a handful of times. The chain carries TRBV5-5 and TRBJ1-5; D is ambiguous. V lost 4 bases, J lost 7 bases, and 15 bases lay in between. CDR3 length equals 14 residues. Per germline, CDR1 SGHKS and CDR2 YYEKEE (reference sequence). DNA for the CDR3: TGTGCCAGCAGCCCCTCGGTGTGGGCGCAGCCCCAGCATTTT. It yields the protein CASSPSVWAQPQHF. Together with reference TRBV5-5 and TRBJ1-5, the CDR3 gives the full variable domain: DAGVTQSPTHLIKTRGQQVTLRCSPISGHKSVSWYQQVLGQGPQFIFQYYEKEERGRGNFPDRFSARQFPNYSSELNVNALLLGDSALYLCASSPSVWAQPQHFGDGTRLSIL.

The table lists this clone with a few counts. The V gene is TRBV2, the J gene TRBJ1-1; TRBD1 agrees at 8 bases. This CDR3 is built from 18 residues. The V gene end was trimmed by 4 bases and the J gene end by 0 bases; junction bases not matched to a gene: 13. Looked up from germline, CDR1 is SNHLY and CDR2 is FYNNEI. The CDR3 nucleotides read TGTGCCAGCAGTGTCCCACTAGACAGGGGCACCATGAACACTGAAGCTTTCTTT. Protein sequence: CASSVPLDRGTMNTEAFF.

A single count supports this clone. CDR3 region: CASSIGWTAKDTEAFF. CDR3 coding DNA: TGTGCCAGTAGTATAGGGTGGACAGCGAAAGACACTGAAGCTTTCTTT. V gene TRBV19 combines with J gene TRBJ1-1; the D gene is possibly TRBD1 (6 bases). The CDR3 sequence is 16 residues long. Germline CDR1 reads LNHDA; CDR2 reads SQIVND (reference sequence). V was trimmed by 1 base and J by 3 bases, leaving 15 bases between them.

The chain uses TRBV19 and TRBJ1-5; TRBD1 matches 7 bases. The V gene's germline CDR1 is LNHDA and CDR2 SQIVND (reference sequence). This CDR3 has 16 residues. With 4 bases clipped from V and 3 bases from J, the junction kept 9 bases outside the gene matches. CDR3 nucleotide sequence: TGTGCCAGTAGTACCATATTAGGGGGCCCCAATCAGCCCCAGCATTTT. This translates into CASSTILGGPNQPQHF. The full variable domain, with the rest looked up from reference TRBV19 and TRBJ1-5, is DGGITQSPKYLFRKEGQNVTLSCEQNLNHDAMYWYRQDPGQGLRLIYYSQIVNDFQKGDIAEGYSVSREKKESFPLTVTSAQKNPTAFYLCASSTILGGPNQPQHFGDGTRLSIL.